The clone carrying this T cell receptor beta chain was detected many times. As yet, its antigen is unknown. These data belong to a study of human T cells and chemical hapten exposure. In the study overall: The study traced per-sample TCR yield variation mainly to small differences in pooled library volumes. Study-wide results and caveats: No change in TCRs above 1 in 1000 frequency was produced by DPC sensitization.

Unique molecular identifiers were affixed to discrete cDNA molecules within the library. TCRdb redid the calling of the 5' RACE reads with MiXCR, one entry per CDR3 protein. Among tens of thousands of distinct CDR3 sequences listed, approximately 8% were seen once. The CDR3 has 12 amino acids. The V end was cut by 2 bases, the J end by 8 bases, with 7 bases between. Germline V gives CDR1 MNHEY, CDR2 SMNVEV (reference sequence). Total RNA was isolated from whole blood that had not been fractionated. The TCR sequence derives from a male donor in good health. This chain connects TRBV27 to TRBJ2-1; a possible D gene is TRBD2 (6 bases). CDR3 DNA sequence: TGTGCCAGCAGTTTAGGAGGGGATGAGCAGTTCTTC. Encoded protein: CASSLGGDEQFF.